This TCR beta chain was profiled in a study of CD4+ T cells in melanoma. This CDR3 is 13 amino acids long. Unmatched junction bases numbered 2, after V lost 6 bases and J lost 3 bases. Germline loops: CDR1 ENHRY, CDR2 SYGVKD. Here immunoSEQ multiplex PCR was the method, and the copy in TCRdb shows in-frame clones only, minus some. This table holds 90,000 to 130,000 clones, around 92% found once. Sequencing was done on a sample of peripheral blood. This chain joins TRBV10-3 and TRBJ2-3; 8 bases are shared with TRBD2. The source is a human donor with melanoma. CDR3 in DNA: TGTGCCATCAGCGGGGGGGCAACAGATACGCAGTATTTT. This sequence encodes CAISGGATDTQYF.